In its sample, the clone carrying this TCR beta chain was seen many times. Construction of the TCR beta libraries employed iRepertoire HTBI primers in conjunction with Arm-PCR of CDR3 regions. TCRdb independently ran MiXCR on the multiplex PCR reads; one entry per CDR3 protein. The top ten hold 35% to 55% of the sample, which has about 660,000 distinct CDR3 sequences, around 30% seen once. Documented time point: persistent/refractory GD, antithyroid drugs over 5 years with positive TRAb. From PBMCs, RNA was extracted and then used to make the TCR library. This sample stems from a study of regulatory T cells in long-lasting Graves disease. The germline V gene encodes CDR1 SGHKS and CDR2 YYEKEE (reference sequence). V lost 0 bases, J lost 5 bases, and 5 bases stayed unmatched. The CDR3 extends over 15 amino acids.

This specimen was peripheral blood mononuclear cells (PBMCs), taken when the disease was refractory, from a patient treated with antithyroid drugs. The chain carries TRBV5-5 and TRBJ1-1; TRBD1 matches at 9 bases. This clonotype originated in a female donor with Graves disease. The CDR3 DNA is TGTGCCAGCAGCTTGGGGACAGGGGTAGGGACTGAAGCTTTCTTT. Translated: CASSLGTGVGTEAFF.